The rows below give T cell receptor beta chains drawn from one sample of a study of human T cells and chemical hapten exposure. MiXCR was run by TCRdb on the RACE reads, yielding one entry per CDR3 protein. The sample records 370,000 or so distinct CDR3 sequences, more than 4.5% being singletons. Sequencing was performed on whole blood, taken in connection with sensitization to the hapten diphenylcyclopropenone (DPC). The receptors were gathered from a woman aged 45 to 65 with alopecia areata. Some clones in this sample may be carry-over from other donors' samples. CDR3s include the opening cysteine and the closing phenylalanine or tryptophan. A D gene is named only where the DNA matches it firmly. Clone size, where shown, is once, few, many, or a class for clones that have expanded.

v_gene	d_gene	abundance	j_gene	CDR3nt	CDR3aa
TRBV10-3	TRBD1	many	TRBJ2-7	TGTGCCATCGGTTCCGACAGGGACGACGAGCAGTACTTC	CAIGSDRDDEQYF
TRBV29-1	NA	few	TRBJ2-3	TGCAGCGTTGAAGATTCAGGTAGCAGGGATAGCACAGATACGCAGTATTTT	CSVEDSGSRDSTDTQYF
TRBV20-1	NA	few	TRBJ1-1	TGCAGTGCTAGAGATCGCAGGGCGAACACTGAAGCTTTCTTT	CSARDRRANTEAFF
TRBV7-8	NA	many	TRBJ1-4	TGTGCCAGCAGCTTTGGGGTCGGAACTTATGAAAAACTGTTTTTT	CASSFGVGTYEKLFF
TRBV7-9	NA	NA	TRBJ2-7	TGTGCCAGCAGCCCCTCGGCGGGTACCTACGAGCAGTACTTC	CASSPSAGTYEQYF
TRBV6-5	TRBD1	many	TRBJ1-1	TGTGCCAGTCTACGACAGGGGTTTGCTGAAGCTTTCTTT	CASLRQGFAEAFF
TRBV28	TRBD1	NA	TRBJ2-7	TGTGCCAGCAGGAGGACAGGGGCCCACGAGCAGTACTTC	CASRRTGAHEQYF
TRBV7-9	NA	few	TRBJ1-1	TGTGCCAGCAGCACTACAGGGCCCGGTGAAGCTTTCTTT	CASSTTGPGEAFF
TRBV7-6	TRBD1	many	TRBJ2-1	TGTGCCAGCAGCTCCCACCGACAGGGGAGAGACAATGAGCAGTTCTTC	CASSSHRQGRDNEQFF
TRBV7-9	TRBD1	many	TRBJ2-3	TGTGCCAGCAGCTCGACGAGATTAGACAGGGGGCCTCCCTATACGCAGTATTTT	CASSSTRLDRGPPYTQYF
TRBV28	NA	many	TRBJ2-3	TGTGCCAGCAGTTTCCACGTTAGCGGCACAGATACGCAGTATTTT	CASSFHVSGTDTQYF
TRBV28	TRBD1	many	TRBJ1-5	TGTGCCAGCAGCCCCGCGACGGGACAGGGGAAGAATCAGCCCCAGCATTTT	CASSPATGQGKNQPQHF
TRBV5-6	NA	few	TRBJ2-3	TGTGCCAGCAGCTTGGTGGGGCGAATTAGCACAGATACGCAGTATTTT	CASSLVGRISTDTQYF
TRBV7-2	NA	many	TRBJ2-3	TGTGCCAGCAGCTTGGGACCGGGCACAGATACGCAGTATTTT	CASSLGPGTDTQYF
TRBV4-3	NA	NA	TRBJ1-2	TGCGCCAGCAGCCAAGCCGATTATGGCTACACCTTC	CASSQADYGYTF
TRBV5-1	NA	few	TRBJ1-4	TGCGCCAGCAGCTTGGATACGGGGCCAACTAATGAAAAACTGTTTTTT	CASSLDTGPTNEKLFF
TRBV12-3/TRBV12-4	NA	few	TRBJ1-2	TGTGCCAGCAGTTCCCTTATTGGATATGGCTACACCTTC	CASSSLIGYGYTF
TRBV5-1	TRBD2	NA	TRBJ2-3	TGCGCCAGCAGCTTTTTATTTGGACTAGCGGGAAGCACAGATACGCAGTATTTT	CASSFLFGLAGSTDTQYF
TRBV24-1	NA	many	TRBJ2-5	TGTGCCACCAGTGATTCGCTCCCATCGGCAGGGCAGGAGACCCAGTACTTC	CATSDSLPSAGQETQYF
TRBV5-6	NA	many	TRBJ1-1	TGTGCCAGCAGCTTGAATTATATGAACACTGAAGCTTTCTTT	CASSLNYMNTEAFF
TRBV18	NA	few	TRBJ1-1	TGTGCCAGCTCACCCGGCAAAAGGACTGAAGCTTTCTTT	CASSPGKRTEAFF
TRBV6-6	TRBD1	many	TRBJ2-7	TGTGCCAGCAGTTACTCCCGGCAGGGGGCTGAAGAGCAGTACTTC	CASSYSRQGAEEQYF
TRBV5-1	TRBD2	NA	TRBJ2-3	TGCGCCAGCAGCAGTGGACTAGTCGATGCAGATACGCAGTATTTT	CASSSGLVDADTQYF
TRBV29-1	NA	few	TRBJ1-3	TGCAGCGCATGGACGGCCTCTGGAAACACCATATATTTT	CSAWTASGNTIYF
TRBV7-3	NA	many	TRBJ1-1	TGTGCCAGCAGCTTAAACGTTCGGGGGGAAGCTTTCTTT	CASSLNVRGEAFF
TRBV27	NA	many	TRBJ2-7	TGTGCCAGCGCACAAGGCAGCTCGTCTCCCTACGAGCAGTACTTC	CASAQGSSSPYEQYF
TRBV7-9	NA	NA	TRBJ1-2	TGTGCCAGCAGCCCGAGCGGGAGCGATAGCTATGGCTACACCTTC	CASSPSGSDSYGYTF
TRBV15	NA	NA	TRBJ2-1	TGTGCCACCTCCGAAGCCCTAGGGAATGAGCAGTTCTTC	CATSEALGNEQFF
TRBV20-1	TRBD2	many	TRBJ2-7	TGCAGTGCTAGAAAAGGACTAGCGGGCTCCTACGAGCAGTACTTC	CSARKGLAGSYEQYF
TRBV7-9	TRBD2	many	TRBJ2-3	TGTGCCAGCAGCTCCCTTAGCGGGAGCTCAGATACGCAGTATTTT	CASSSLSGSSDTQYF
TRBV27	NA	many	TRBJ2-2	TGTGCCAGCAGTTTAAGCAGGGTGGGGAGCACCGGGGAGCTGTTTTTT	CASSLSRVGSTGELFF
TRBV10-2	TRBD1	many	TRBJ2-7	TGCGCCACCTTACAGGGGGCAGACTACGAGCAGTACTTC	CATLQGADYEQYF
TRBV5-4	TRBD2	few	TRBJ2-3	TGTGCCAGCAGCTTGGGAGGAGCGGGAGCCACAGATACGCAGTATTTT	CASSLGGAGATDTQYF
TRBV29-1	NA	many	TRBJ2-1	TGCAGCGTTCGAGGGGGCTCCTACAATGAGCAGTTCTTC	CSVRGGSYNEQFF
TRBV7-2	NA	few	TRBJ1-6	TGTGCCAGCAGCTTAGGGGGGACAAGTTTCGCCACCCTCCACTTT	CASSLGGTSFATLHF
TRBV19	TRBD1	NA	TRBJ1-5	TGTGCCAGCACATCCCCCGGACAGGGAAATCAGCCCCAGCATTTT	CASTSPGQGNQPQHF
TRBV28	NA	NA	TRBJ2-7	TGTGCCAGCAGTTTTGAGCCTTACGAGCAGTACTTC	CASSFEPYEQYF
TRBV3-1	TRBD1	many	TRBJ1-1	TGTGCCAGCAGCCAAGGCTCAGGGGGAATGGCTGAAGCTTTCTTT	CASSQGSGGMAEAFF
TRBV29-1	TRBD1	few	TRBJ2-5	TGCAGCGTTGACATCCAGGGGGTTCGGGAGACCCAGTACTTC	CSVDIQGVRETQYF
TRBV12-3/TRBV12-4	NA	few	TRBJ1-3	TGTGCCAGCACCCCTGGGCTCTCTGGAAACACCATATATTTT	CASTPGLSGNTIYF
TRBV7-9	NA	many	TRBJ2-3	TGTGCCACCTCCGGGGGCATCATGAGGCGGGAGCAAGATACGCAGTATTTT	CATSGGIMRREQDTQYF
TRBV12-3/TRBV12-4	NA	many	TRBJ1-3	TGTGCCAGCAGTATAAGTACCGGAAACACCATATATTTT	CASSISTGNTIYF
TRBV12-3/TRBV12-4	TRBD1	many	TRBJ1-2	TGTGCCAGCAGTTTTCAGGACAGGGGTGGCTACACCTTC	CASSFQDRGGYTF
TRBV7-9	NA	many	TRBJ1-6	TGTGCCAGCAGCTTATTCGGTTCACCCCTCCACTTT	CASSLFGSPLHF
TRBV6-2/TRBV6-3	NA	many	TRBJ1-5	TGTGCCAGCAGCCTCCCGGGAGCCGCAGGTCAGCCCCAGCATTTT	CASSLPGAAGQPQHF
TRBV10-3	TRBD1	NA	TRBJ1-1	TGTGCCACCGGAACAGGGGGCACTGAAGCTTTCTTT	CATGTGGTEAFF
TRBV6-2/TRBV6-3	NA	few	TRBJ2-6	TGTGCCAGCAGTCCTTACAATATACAGGGTACTGGGGCCAACGTCCTGACTTTC	CASSPYNIQGTGANVLTF
TRBV7-2	NA	many	TRBJ2-4	TGTGCCAGCAGCTTAGAGGCGGGGTACATTCAGTACTTC	CASSLEAGYIQYF
TRBV6-2/TRBV6-3	NA	few	TRBJ2-2	TGTGCCAGCAGTTTGCCAGTGAACACCGGGGAGCTGTTTTTT	CASSLPVNTGELFF
TRBV29-1	NA	many	TRBJ2-7	TGCAGCGTTGAAACCCGAGGGGGGAACTACGAGCAGTACTTC	CSVETRGGNYEQYF
TRBV12-5	NA	many	TRBJ1-5	TGTGCTAGTGGTTTGGGATCGGGGGCCCAGCATTTT	CASGLGSGAQHF
TRBV9	NA	NA	TRBJ1-6	TGTGCCAGCAGCGTGCAGGTGGATAATTCACCCCTCCACTTT	CASSVQVDNSPLHF
TRBV3-1	NA	NA	TRBJ1-1	TGTGCCAGCAGCCAATCGTCCCTGACCGCAGTCGGTACTGAAGCTTTCTTT	CASSQSSLTAVGTEAFF
TRBV7-2	TRBD2	many	TRBJ2-5	TGTGCCAGCAGCTTAAGTAGCGGGGGCCTCTCGGAGACCCAGTACTTC	CASSLSSGGLSETQYF